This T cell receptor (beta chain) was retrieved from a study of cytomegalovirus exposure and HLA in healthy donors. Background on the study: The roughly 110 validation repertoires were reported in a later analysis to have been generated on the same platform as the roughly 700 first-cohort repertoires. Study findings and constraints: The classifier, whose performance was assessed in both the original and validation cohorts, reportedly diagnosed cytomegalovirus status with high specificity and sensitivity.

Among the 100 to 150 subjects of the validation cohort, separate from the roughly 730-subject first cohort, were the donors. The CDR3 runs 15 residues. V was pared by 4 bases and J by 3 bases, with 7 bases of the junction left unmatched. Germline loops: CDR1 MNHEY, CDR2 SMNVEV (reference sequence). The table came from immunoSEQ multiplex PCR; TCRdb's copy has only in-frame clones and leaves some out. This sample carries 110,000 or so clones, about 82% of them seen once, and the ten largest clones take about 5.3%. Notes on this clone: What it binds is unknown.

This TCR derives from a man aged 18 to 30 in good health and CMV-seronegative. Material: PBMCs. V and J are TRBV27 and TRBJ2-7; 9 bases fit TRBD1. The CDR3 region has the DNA TGTGCCAGCAGTTCGAACCGGGACAGGGACTACGAGCAGTACTTC. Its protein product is CASSSNRDRDYEQYF.